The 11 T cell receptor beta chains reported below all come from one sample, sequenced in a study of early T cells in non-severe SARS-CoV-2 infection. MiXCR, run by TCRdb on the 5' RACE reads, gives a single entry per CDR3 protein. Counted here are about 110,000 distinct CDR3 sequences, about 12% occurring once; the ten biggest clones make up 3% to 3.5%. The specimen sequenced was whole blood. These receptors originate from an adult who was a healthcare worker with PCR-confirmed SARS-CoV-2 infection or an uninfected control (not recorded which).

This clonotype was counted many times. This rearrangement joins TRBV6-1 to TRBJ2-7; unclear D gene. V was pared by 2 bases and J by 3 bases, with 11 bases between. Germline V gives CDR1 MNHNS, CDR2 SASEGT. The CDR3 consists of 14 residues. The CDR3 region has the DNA TGTGCCAGCAGTGAAAGGCGTTCCTACTACGAGCAGTACTTC. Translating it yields CASSERRSYYEQYF.

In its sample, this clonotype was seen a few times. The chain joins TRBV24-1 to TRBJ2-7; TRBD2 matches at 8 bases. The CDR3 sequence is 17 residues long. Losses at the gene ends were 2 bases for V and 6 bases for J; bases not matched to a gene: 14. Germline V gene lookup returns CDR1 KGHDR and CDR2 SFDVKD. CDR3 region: CATSDSPVGAGGAEQYF. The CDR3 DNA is TGTGCCACCAGTGATTCCCCTGTGGGGGCGGGAGGTGCCGAGCAGTACTTC.

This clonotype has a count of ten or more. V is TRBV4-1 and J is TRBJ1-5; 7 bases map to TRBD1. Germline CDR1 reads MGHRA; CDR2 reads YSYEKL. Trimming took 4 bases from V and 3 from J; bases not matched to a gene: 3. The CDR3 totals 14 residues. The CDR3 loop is CASSLGQFNQPQHF. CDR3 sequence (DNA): TGCGCCAGCAGCCTGGGACAGTTCAATCAGCCCCAGCATTTT.

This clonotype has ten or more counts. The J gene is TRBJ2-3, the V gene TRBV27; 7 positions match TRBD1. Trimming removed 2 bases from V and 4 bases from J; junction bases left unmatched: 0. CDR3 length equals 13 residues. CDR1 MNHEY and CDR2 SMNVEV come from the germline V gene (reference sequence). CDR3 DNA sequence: TGTGCCAGCAGTTTACAGGGGGCAGATACGCAGTATTTT. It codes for CASSLQGADTQYF.

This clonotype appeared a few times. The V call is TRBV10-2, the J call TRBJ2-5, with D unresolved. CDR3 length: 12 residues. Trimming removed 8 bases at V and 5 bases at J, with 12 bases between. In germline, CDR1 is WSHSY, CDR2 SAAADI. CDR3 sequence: CASGGYSETQYF. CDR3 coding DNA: TGCGCCAGCGGTGGGTACAGCGAGACCCAGTACTTC.

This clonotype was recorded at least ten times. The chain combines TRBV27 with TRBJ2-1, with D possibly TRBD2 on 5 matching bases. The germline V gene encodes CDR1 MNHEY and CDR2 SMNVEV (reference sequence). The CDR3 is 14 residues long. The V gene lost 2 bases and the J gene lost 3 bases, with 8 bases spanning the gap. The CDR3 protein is CASSLRTFYNEQFF. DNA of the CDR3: TGTGCCAGCAGTTTACGGACTTTCTACAATGAGCAGTTCTTC.

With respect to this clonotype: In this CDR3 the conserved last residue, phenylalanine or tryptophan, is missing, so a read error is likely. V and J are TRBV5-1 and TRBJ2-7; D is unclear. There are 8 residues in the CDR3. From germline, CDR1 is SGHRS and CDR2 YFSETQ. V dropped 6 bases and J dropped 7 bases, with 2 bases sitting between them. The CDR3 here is CASKEQYS. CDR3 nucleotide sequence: TGCGCCAGCAAGGAGCAGTACTCC.

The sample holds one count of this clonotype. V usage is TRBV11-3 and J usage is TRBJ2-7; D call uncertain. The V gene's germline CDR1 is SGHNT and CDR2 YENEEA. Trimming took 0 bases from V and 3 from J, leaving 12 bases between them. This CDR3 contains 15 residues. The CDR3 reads CASSLDRGSHYEQYF. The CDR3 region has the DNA TGTGCCAGCAGCTTAGATCGTGGCTCCCACTACGAGCAGTACTTC.

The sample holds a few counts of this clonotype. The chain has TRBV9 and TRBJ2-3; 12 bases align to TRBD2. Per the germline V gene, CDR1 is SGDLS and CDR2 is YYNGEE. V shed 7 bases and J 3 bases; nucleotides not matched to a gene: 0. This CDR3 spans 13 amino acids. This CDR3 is CASGTSGTDTQYF. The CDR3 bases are TGTGCCAGCGGGACTAGCGGGACAGATACGCAGTATTTT.

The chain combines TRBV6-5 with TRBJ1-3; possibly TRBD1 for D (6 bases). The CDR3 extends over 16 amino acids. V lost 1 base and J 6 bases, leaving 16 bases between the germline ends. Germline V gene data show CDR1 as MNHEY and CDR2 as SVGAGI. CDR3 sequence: CASSYLGGFAENTIYF. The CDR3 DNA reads TGTGCCAGCAGTTACTTAGGGGGTTTCGCTGAAAACACCATATATTTT.

The CDR3 sequence is CASRVGADALTF. CDR3 nucleotide sequence: TGTGCCAGCAGGGTAGGGGCCGACGCGCTGACTTTC. This rearrangement joins TRBV11-2 to TRBJ2-6; TRBD1 might be the D (5 bases). This CDR3 is 12 amino acids long. Germline values: CDR1 SGHAT, CDR2 FQNNGV. Trimming pared 6 bases from V and 16 bases from J, leaving 16 bases between.